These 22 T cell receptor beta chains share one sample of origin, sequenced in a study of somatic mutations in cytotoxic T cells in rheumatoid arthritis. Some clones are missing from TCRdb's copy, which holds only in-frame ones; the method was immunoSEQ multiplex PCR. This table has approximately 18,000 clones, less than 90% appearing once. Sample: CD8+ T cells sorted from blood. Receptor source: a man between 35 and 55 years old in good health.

The CDR3 sequence is CASRGLLSNQPQHF. The DNA of the CDR3 is TGTGCCAGCAGGGGTCTATTGAGCAATCAGCCCCAGCATTTT. The chain carries TRBV27 and TRBJ1-5; D is unresolved. Trimming left V 6 bases short and J 1 base short, with 10 bases between. The CDR3 consists of 14 residues. Germline CDR1 MNHEY, CDR2 SMNVEV (reference sequence).

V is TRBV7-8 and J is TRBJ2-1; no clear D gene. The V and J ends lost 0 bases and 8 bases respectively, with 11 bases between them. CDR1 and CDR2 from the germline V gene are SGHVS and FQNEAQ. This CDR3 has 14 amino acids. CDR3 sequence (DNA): TGTGCCAGCAGCTTAGCGACCTCCCTGGATGAGCAGTTCTTC. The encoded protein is CASSLATSLDEQFF.

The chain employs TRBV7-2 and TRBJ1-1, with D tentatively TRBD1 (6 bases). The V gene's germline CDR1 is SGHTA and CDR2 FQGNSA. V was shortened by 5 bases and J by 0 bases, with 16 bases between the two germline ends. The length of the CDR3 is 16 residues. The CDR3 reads CASSPSTGIMNTEAFF. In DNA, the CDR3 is TGTGCCAGCAGCCCATCGACAGGTATCATGAACACTGAAGCTTTCTTT. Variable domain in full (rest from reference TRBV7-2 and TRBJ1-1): GAGVSQSPSNKVTEKGKDVELRCDPISGHTALYWYRQSLGQGLEFLIYFQGNSAPDKSGLPSDRFSAERTGGSVSTLTIQRTQQEDSAVYLCASSPSTGIMNTEAFFGQGTRLTVV.

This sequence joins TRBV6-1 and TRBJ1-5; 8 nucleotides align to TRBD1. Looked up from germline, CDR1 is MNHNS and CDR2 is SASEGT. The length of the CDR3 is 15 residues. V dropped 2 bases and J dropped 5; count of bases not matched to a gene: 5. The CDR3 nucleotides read TGTGCCAGCAGTGAATCGACAGGGGTGCATCAGCCCCAGCATTTT. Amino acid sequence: CASSESTGVHQPQHF.

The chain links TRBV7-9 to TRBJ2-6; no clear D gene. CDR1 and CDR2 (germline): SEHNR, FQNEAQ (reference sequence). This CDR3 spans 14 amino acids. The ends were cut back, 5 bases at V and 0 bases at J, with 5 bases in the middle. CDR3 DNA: TGTGCCAGCAGCAACTTCTCTGGGGCCAACGTCCTGACTTTC. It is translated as CASSNFSGANVLTF.

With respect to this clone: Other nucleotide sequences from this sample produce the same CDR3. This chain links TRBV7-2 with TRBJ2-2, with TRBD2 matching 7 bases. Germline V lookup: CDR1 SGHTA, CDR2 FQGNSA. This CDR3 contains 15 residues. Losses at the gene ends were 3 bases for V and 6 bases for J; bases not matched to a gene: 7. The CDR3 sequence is CASSFRGDSPGELFF. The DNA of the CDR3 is TGTGCCAGCAGCTTTCGGGGGGACTCACCCGGGGAGCTGTTTTTT.

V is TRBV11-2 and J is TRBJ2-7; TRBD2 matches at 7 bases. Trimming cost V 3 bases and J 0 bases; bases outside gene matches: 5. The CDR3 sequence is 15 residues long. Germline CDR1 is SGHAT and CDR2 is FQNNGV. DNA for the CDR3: TGTGCCAGCAGCTTGGAAGCGGGACTCTCCTACGAGCAGTACTTC. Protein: CASSLEAGLSYEQYF.

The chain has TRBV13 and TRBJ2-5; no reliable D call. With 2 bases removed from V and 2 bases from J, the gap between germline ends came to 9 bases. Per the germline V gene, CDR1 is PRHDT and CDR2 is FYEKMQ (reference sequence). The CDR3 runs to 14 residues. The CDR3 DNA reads TGTGCCAGCAGCTTAATAGATGGGCAAGAGACCCAGTACTTC. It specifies CASSLIDGQETQYF.

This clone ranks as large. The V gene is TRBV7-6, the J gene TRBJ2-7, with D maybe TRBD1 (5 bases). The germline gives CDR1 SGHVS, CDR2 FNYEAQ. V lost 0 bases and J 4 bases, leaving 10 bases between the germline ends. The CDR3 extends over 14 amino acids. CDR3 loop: CASSLARVGYEQYF. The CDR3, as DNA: TGTGCCAGCAGCTTAGCCAGGGTCGGGTACGAGCAGTACTTC.

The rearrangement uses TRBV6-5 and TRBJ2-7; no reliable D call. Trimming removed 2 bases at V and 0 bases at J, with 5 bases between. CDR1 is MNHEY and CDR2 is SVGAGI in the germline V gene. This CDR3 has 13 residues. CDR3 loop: CASSYGDSYEQYF. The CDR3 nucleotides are TGTGCCAGCAGTTACGGGGACTCCTACGAGCAGTACTTC.

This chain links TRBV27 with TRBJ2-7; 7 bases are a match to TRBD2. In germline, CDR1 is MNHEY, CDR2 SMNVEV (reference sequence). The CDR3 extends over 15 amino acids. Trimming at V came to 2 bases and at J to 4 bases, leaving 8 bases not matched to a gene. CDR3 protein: CASSLTGEGQYEQYF. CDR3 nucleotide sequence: TGTGCCAGCAGTTTAACCGGGGAGGGCCAATACGAGCAGTACTTC.

The CDR3 nucleotides are TGTGCCAGCAGCCCCGGGACTTCTAGCACAGATACGCAGTATTTT. Protein product: CASSPGTSSTDTQYF. V gene TRBV7-4 combines with J gene TRBJ2-3; D perhaps matches TRBD2 (6 bases). The V end was cut by 5 bases, the J end by 0 bases, with 12 bases between. Germline loops: CDR1 SGHVT, CDR2 SQSDAQ. CDR3 size: 15 residues.

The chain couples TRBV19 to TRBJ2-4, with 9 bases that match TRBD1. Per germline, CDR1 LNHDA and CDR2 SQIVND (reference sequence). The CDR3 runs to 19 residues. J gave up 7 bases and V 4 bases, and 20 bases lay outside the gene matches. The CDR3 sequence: CASSTIPFRLYRGRNIQYF. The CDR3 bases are TGTGCCAGTAGTACCATACCCTTTCGCCTATACAGGGGGCGGAACATTCAGTACTTC.

CDR3 nucleotide sequence: TGTGCCACCAGCAGAGATTTGGGTTCTGGGGCCAACGTCCTGACTTTC. Its protein product is CATSRDLGSGANVLTF. The rearrangement links TRBV15 to TRBJ2-6, with unresolved D. In germline, CDR1 is LNHNV, CDR2 YYDKDF (reference sequence). V was shortened by 0 bases and J by 1 base, with 7 bases between the two germline ends. This CDR3 is 16 amino acids long.

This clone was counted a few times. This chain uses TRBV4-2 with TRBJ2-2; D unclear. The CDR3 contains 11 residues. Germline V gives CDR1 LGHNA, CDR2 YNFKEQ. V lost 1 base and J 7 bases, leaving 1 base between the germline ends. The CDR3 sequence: CASSQGGELFF. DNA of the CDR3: TGTGCCAGCAGCCAAGGCGGGGAGCTGTTTTTT.

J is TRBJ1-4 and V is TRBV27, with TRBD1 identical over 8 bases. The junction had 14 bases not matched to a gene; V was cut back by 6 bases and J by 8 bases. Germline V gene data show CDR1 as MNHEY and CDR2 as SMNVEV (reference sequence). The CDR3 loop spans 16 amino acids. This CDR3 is CASSMGQVVWKEKLFF. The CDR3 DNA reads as TGTGCCAGCAGCATGGGACAGGTCGTCTGGAAGGAAAAACTGTTTTTT.

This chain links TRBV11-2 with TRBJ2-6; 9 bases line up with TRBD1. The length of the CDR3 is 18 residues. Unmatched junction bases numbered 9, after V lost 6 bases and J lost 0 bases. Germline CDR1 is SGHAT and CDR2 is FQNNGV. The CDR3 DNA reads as TGTGCCAGCAGGGCACCGGGACAGGGCCCCTCTGGGGCCAACGTCCTGACTTTC. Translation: CASRAPGQGPSGANVLTF.

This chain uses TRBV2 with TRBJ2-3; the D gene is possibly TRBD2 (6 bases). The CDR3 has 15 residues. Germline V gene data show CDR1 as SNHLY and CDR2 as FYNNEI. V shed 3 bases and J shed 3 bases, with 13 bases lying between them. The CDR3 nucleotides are TGTGCCAGCAGTGATTCTCTAGCGAGAACAGATACGCAGTATTTT. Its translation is CASSDSLARTDTQYF. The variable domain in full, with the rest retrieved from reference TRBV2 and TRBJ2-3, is EPEVTQTPSHQVTQMGQEVILRCVPISNHLYFYWYRQILGQKVEFLVSFYNNEISEKSEIFDDQFSVERPDGSNFTLKIRSTKLEDSAMYFCASSDSLARTDTQYFGPGTRLTVL.

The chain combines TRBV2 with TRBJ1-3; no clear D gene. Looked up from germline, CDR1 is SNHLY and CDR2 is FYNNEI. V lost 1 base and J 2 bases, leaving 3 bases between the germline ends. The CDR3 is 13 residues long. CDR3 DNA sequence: TGTGCCAGCAGTGAAGGGGCTGGAAACACCATATATTTT. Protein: CASSEGAGNTIYF.

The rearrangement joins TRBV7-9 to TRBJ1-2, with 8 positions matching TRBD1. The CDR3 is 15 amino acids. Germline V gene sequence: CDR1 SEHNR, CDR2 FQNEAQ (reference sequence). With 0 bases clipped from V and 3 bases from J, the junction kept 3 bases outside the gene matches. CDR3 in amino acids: CASSLAQGADYGYTF. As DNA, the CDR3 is TGTGCCAGCAGCTTAGCCCAGGGGGCGGACTATGGCTACACCTTC.

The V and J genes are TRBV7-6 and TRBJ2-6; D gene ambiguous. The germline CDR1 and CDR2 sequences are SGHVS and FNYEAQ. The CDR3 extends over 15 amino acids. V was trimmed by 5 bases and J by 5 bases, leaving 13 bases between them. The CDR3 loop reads CASSLWVERANVLTF. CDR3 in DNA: TGTGCCAGCAGCCTATGGGTCGAACGGGCCAACGTCCTGACTTTC.

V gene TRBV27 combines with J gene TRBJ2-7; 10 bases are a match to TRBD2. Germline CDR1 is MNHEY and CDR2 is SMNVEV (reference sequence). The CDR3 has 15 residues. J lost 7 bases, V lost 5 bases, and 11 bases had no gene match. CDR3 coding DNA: TGTGCCAGCAGTCCTAAAGCGGGAGGGCCGGGTGAGCAGTACTTC. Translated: CASSPKAGGPGEQYF.